Each of the 12 T cell receptor beta chains below was sequenced from the same sample in a study of control samples from healthy donors and cancer patients. Only in-frame clones appear in the TCRdb table, and some are missing; sequencing was by immunoSEQ multiplex PCR. This table holds around 150,000 clones, 85% to 90% found once. The specimen was blood. These receptors all stem from a man aged 25 to 40 in good health.

This sequence joins TRBV3-1 (or the pseudogene TRBV3-2) and TRBJ1-3; tentatively, D is TRBD1 (5 bases). The CDR3 is 15 amino acids. Germline V CDR1 and CDR2: LGHDT, YNNKEL (reference sequence). Trimming took 1 base from V and 7 from J, leaving 14 bases between them. The CDR3, as DNA: TGTGCCAGCAGCCAAGGGGGGGGTAAAAGTAACACCATATATTTT. Amino acid sequence: CASSQGGGKSNTIYF.

The chain combines TRBV18 with TRBJ1-5; possibly TRBD1 for D (6 bases). V gave up 4 bases and J gave up 6 bases, with 16 bases separating them. Germline CDR1 and CDR2: KGHSH and LQKENI. The CDR3 extends over 15 amino acids. CDR3 sequence (DNA): TGTGCCAGCTCACTAGGACAGCTACCCGGTCAGCCCCAGCATTTT. Translating gives CASSLGQLPGQPQHF.

The chain combines TRBV5-1 with TRBJ1-2, with TRBD1 matching 8 bases. CDR1 and CDR2 (germline): SGHRS, YFSETQ. The CDR3 is 13 amino acids. J was trimmed by 8 bases and V by 2 bases; bases with no gene match: 5. CDR3 sequence: CASSFQGAKGYTF. As DNA, the CDR3 is TGCGCCAGCAGCTTTCAGGGGGCAAAGGGCTACACCTTC.

This clone is a singleton in its sample. This chain joins TRBV7-3 and TRBJ2-1; D gene uncertain. CDR1 and CDR2 from the germline V gene are SGHTA and FQGTGA. Between the trimmed V and J ends, which lost 5 bases and 5 bases, there was a span of 7 bases. This CDR3 comprises 12 residues. CDR3 in amino acids: CASSASNNEQFF. CDR3 in DNA: TGTGCCAGCAGCGCATCAAACAATGAGCAGTTCTTC.

J is TRBJ2-1 and V is TRBV19; 7 bases agree with TRBD1. After removal of 3 bases from V and 13 bases from J, the junction contained 6 bases not matched to a gene. This CDR3 contains 12 residues. From germline, CDR1 is LNHDA and CDR2 SQIVND (reference sequence). The CDR3 DNA sequence: TGTGCCAGTAGTATGTACAGGGGATTACAGTTCTTC. Its protein is CASSMYRGLQFF.

The chain is built from TRBV2 and TRBJ1-2; D not certain. The CDR3 extends over 12 amino acids. V was clipped by 8 bases and J by 1 base, with 8 bases between them. CDR1 SNHLY and CDR2 FYNNEI come from the germline V gene. The CDR3 protein is CASRPLNYGYTF. The CDR3, as DNA: TGTGCCAGCCGCCCTCTTAACTATGGCTACACCTTC.

This chain uses TRBV2 with TRBJ1-1, with 7 positions matching TRBD1. Germline V gene lookup returns CDR1 SNHLY and CDR2 FYNNEI. Losses at the gene ends were 6 bases for V and 2 bases for J; bases not matched to a gene: 3. The CDR3 consists of 13 residues. The CDR3 nucleotides read TGTGCCAGCAGGAGGACAGGTAACACTGAAGCTTTCTTT. Protein sequence: CASRRTGNTEAFF.

The chain is built from TRBV6-5 and TRBJ1-1; TRBD1 aligns across 10 bases. CDR3 length: 13 residues. Germline V gives CDR1 MNHEY, CDR2 SVGAGI. The J segment lost 6 bases and the V segment lost 7 bases, leaving 5 bases of the junction unmatched. CDR3 sequence: CASTGTGDPEAFF. The CDR3 DNA sequence: TGTGCCAGCACGGGGACAGGGGACCCTGAAGCTTTCTTT.

V is TRBV6-2 or TRBV6-3 and J is TRBJ1-1; D is unresolved. V lost 3 bases to trimming and J lost 0 bases, with 2 bases between them. Germline V gene data show CDR1 as MNHEY and CDR2 as SVGEGT. The CDR3 sequence is 12 residues long. The CDR3 DNA reads as TGTGCCAGCAGTTATATGAACACTGAAGCTTTCTTT. Translated, it gives CASSYMNTEAFF.

This clone was observed a few times. V usage is TRBV7-4 and J usage is TRBJ2-3; TRBD2 might be the D (5 bases). Germline assignment: CDR1 SGHVT and CDR2 SQSDAQ. CDR3 length equals 17 residues. The V end was cut by 6 bases, the J end by 2 bases, with 21 bases between. CDR3 sequence (DNA): TGTGCCAGCAGTGGATTAAGAAGGACTGGGAACACAGATACGCAGTATTTT. It codes for CASSGLRRTGNTDTQYF.

This chain connects TRBV7-9 to TRBJ1-1; TRBD1 aligns across 7 bases. The junction had 7 bases not matched to a gene; V was cut back by 6 bases and J by 6 bases. Germline CDR1 is SEHNR and CDR2 is FQNEAQ (reference sequence). This CDR3 has 13 amino acids. This chain's CDR3 is CASRVQGDAEAFF. The CDR3 region has the DNA TGTGCCAGCAGGGTCCAGGGGGACGCTGAAGCTTTCTTT.

The V and J genes are TRBV24-1 and TRBJ2-7, with a weak D call TRBD1 (6 bases). The CDR3 is made up of 17 amino acids. Germline V gene data show CDR1 as KGHDR and CDR2 as SFDVKD. V gave up 4 bases and J gave up 0 bases, with 18 bases separating them. CDR3 sequence reads: CATSDETGPRGSYEQYF. DNA for the CDR3: TGTGCCACCAGTGACGAAACAGGGCCGAGGGGCTCCTACGAGCAGTACTTC.